One and the same sample provided the 10 T cell receptor beta chains below, sequenced in a study of blood T cell repertoires in COVID-19 (TCRdb year 2020). The library was produced with the immunoSEQ multiplex PCR assay. In its TCRdb copy, this immuneACCESS table keeps in-frame sequences only and misses some clones. Where compared with another copy, unresolved V genes explain less than half of these, and the others have no known cause. Within this sample are about 200,000 clones, with just under 85% of them counted one time only. The biggest ten clones account for approximately 6.9% of the sample. The sample comprised peripheral blood. The receptors were gathered from a human donor with acute or convalescent COVID-19. The donor label of this sample is uncertain.

This chain connects TRBV18 to TRBJ1-6; D perhaps matches TRBD1 (5 bases). Germline CDR1 reads KGHSH; CDR2 reads LQKENI. The CDR3 loop spans 14 amino acids. The germline V and J ends were trimmed by 3 bases and 10 bases, with 13 bases remaining between them. The DNA of the CDR3 is TGTGCCAGCTCACCTACCCAGGGCTCCTCACCCCTCCACTTT. Encoded protein: CASSPTQGSSPLHF.

The table lists this clone with a few counts. The chain links TRBV29-1 to TRBJ1-2; TRBD1 matches 11 bases. The CDR3 extends over 12 amino acids. Germline loops: CDR1 SQVTM, CDR2 ANQGSEA. With 5 bases clipped from V and 7 bases from J, the junction kept 3 bases outside the gene matches. The chain's CDR3 is CSVPGQGGGYTF. The CDR3 bases are TGCAGCGTTCCGGGACAGGGGGGTGGCTACACCTTC. The whole variable domain, filled in from reference TRBV29-1 and TRBJ1-2, reads SAVISQKPSRDICQRGTSLTIQCQVDSQVTMMFWYRQQPGQSLTLIATANQGSEATYESGFVIDKFPISRPNLTFSTLTVSNMSPEDSSIYLCSVPGQGGGYTFGSGTRLTVV.

This sequence joins TRBV18 and TRBJ2-3; perhaps TRBD2 as D (7 bases). The CDR3 totals 15 residues. Germline V gives CDR1 KGHSH, CDR2 LQKENI. V lost 2 bases and J 4 bases, leaving 13 bases between the germline ends. The CDR3 nucleotides read TGTGCCAGCTCACCAGCGCAAGGGGGGGCAGATACGCAGTATTTT. It translates to CASSPAQGGADTQYF.

This sequence joins TRBV6-6 and TRBJ2-7; 12 bases map to TRBD2. Trimming at V came to 6 bases and at J to 2 bases, leaving 5 bases not matched to a gene. CDR3 length: 15 residues. Germline values: CDR1 MNHNY, CDR2 SVGAGI (reference sequence). CDR3 coding DNA: TGTGCCAGCAGGGACACTAGCGGGGGGACCTACGAGCAGTACTTC. This translates into CASRDTSGGTYEQYF.

J is TRBJ2-3 and V is TRBV7-9, with 7 bases that match TRBD2. Germline V gene lookup returns CDR1 SEHNR and CDR2 FQNEAQ (reference sequence). V lost 0 bases, J lost 0 bases, and 3 bases stayed unmatched. This CDR3 spans 16 amino acids. DNA for the CDR3: TGTGCCAGCAGCTTAGCGCTCGGGGGGAGCACAGATACGCAGTATTTT. Protein product: CASSLALGGSTDTQYF.

The rearrangement joins TRBV5-1 to TRBJ1-2; D is undetermined. This CDR3 has 15 residues. Looked up from germline, CDR1 is SGHRS and CDR2 is YFSETQ. V shed 5 bases and J shed 4 bases, with 18 bases lying between them. CDR3 loop: CASSSEDLPFYGYTF. The CDR3, as DNA: TGCGCCAGCAGTTCCGAGGACTTGCCTTTCTATGGCTACACCTTC.

DNA for the CDR3: TGTGCCAGCTCACCCGGACTAGCGGGCGATGAGCAGTTCTTC. As protein: CASSPGLAGDEQFF. The J gene is TRBJ2-1, the V gene TRBV18, with TRBD2 matching 11 bases. V lost 3 bases and J lost 8; bases outside the gene matches: 3. This CDR3 spans 14 amino acids. CDR1 is KGHSH, CDR2 LQKENI, per germline.

This clone was found a few times. This chain connects TRBV14 to TRBJ1-2; 7 bases map to TRBD1. Germline values: CDR1 SGHDN, CDR2 FVKESK. V gave up 6 bases and J gave up 2 bases; unmatched junction bases: 6. This CDR3 is 14 amino acids long. CDR3 coding DNA: TGTGCCAGCAGTCTGACAGGGAAGAACTATGGCTACACCTTC. This translates into CASSLTGKNYGYTF.

This clone was seen a handful of times. V and J are TRBV30 and TRBJ1-2; maybe TRBD1 (5 bases). V was cut by 3 bases and J by 8 bases, with 13 bases left in between. CDR3 length: 12 amino acids. The germline gives CDR1 GTSNPN, CDR2 SVGIG (reference sequence). The CDR3 reads CAWSRDQRGYTF. CDR3 coding DNA: TGTGCCTGGAGCAGGGATCAAAGGGGCTACACCTTC.

The gene calls are TRBV3-1 (or the pseudogene TRBV3-2) and TRBJ2-3; 12 bases map to TRBD2. The germline gives CDR1 LGHDT, CDR2 YNNKEL (reference sequence). J was trimmed by 6 bases and V by 5 bases; bases with no gene match: 6. The CDR3 extends over 15 amino acids. Here the CDR3 reads CASSSGTSGSDTQYF. CDR3 sequence (DNA): TGTGCCAGCAGCTCCGGGACTAGCGGGTCTGATACGCAGTATTTT.